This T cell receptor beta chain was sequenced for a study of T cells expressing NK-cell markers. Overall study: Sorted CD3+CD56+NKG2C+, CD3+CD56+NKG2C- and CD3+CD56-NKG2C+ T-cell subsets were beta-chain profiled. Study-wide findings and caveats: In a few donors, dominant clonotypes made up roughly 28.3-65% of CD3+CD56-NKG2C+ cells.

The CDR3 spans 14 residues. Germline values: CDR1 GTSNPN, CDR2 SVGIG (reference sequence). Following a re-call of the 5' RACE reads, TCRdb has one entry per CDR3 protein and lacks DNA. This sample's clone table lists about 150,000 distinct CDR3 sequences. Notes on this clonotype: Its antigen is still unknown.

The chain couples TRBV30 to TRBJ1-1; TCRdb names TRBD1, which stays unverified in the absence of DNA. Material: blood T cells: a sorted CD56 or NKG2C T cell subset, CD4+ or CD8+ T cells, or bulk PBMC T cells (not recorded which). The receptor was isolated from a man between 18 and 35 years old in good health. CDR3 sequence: CAWSWGTGETEAFF.